What follows is one TCR beta chain and its context. Sequencing was performed with immunoSEQ multiplex PCR; in TCRdb, only in-frame clones are kept and a portion is missing. The profile shows more than 150,000 clones, over 75% of them singletons. The CDR3 is 14 amino acids. Trimming took off 8 bases at V and 6 bases at J, with 18 bases between the two ends. CDR1 and CDR2 (germline): SGHTA, FQGNSA. This record belongs to a study of T cell responses to AZD1222 COVID-19 vaccine. This specimen was peripheral blood, taken on day 0 of AZD1222 vaccination. The receptor comes from an adult in good health. V gene TRBV7-2 combines with J gene TRBJ2-3; D might be TRBD1 (6 bases). CDR3 in DNA: TGTGCCAGCGGTAATGTGGGGGCGGTGGATACGCAGTATTTT. Amino acids: CASGNVGAVDTQYF.